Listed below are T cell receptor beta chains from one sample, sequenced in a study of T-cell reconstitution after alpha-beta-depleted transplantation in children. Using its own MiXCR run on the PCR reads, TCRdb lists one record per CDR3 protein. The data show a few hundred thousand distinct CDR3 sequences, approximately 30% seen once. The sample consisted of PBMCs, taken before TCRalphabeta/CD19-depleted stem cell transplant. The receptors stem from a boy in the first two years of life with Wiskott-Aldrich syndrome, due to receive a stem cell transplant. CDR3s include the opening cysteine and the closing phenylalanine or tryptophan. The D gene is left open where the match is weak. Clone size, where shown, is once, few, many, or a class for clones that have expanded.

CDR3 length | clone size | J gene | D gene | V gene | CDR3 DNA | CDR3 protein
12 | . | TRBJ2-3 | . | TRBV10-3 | TGTGCCACCAGGCCTAGCACAGATACGCAGTATTTT | CATRPSTDTQYF
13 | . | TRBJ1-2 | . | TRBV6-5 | TGTGCCAGCAGTTATGGGGGGGTGGATGGCTACACCTTC | CASSYGGVDGYTF
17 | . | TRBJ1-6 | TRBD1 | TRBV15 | TGTGCCACCAGCAGAGCCCCTGACAGGGGATATAATTCACCCCTCCACTTT | CATSRAPDRGYNSPLHF
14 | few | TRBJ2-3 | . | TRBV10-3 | TGTGCCATCAGCCAATTACAGGGTAGAGATACGCAGTATTTT | CAISQLQGRDTQYF
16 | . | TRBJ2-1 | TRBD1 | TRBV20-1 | TGCAGTGCTTGGGCAGGGGGCAGGGTCTCCTACAATGAGCAGTTCTTC | CSAWAGGRVSYNEQFF
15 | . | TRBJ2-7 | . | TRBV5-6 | TGTGCCAGCAGCTTGGAACGGACAGCCACCTACGAGCAGTACTTC | CASSLERTATYEQYF
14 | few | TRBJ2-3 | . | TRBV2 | TGTGCCAGCAAGAGGCTTCCCGGGACAGATACGCAGTATTTT | CASKRLPGTDTQYF
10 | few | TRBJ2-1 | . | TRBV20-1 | TGCAGTGCTAGGCGGGATGAGCAGTTCTTC | CSARRDEQFF
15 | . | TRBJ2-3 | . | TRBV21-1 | . | CASSKVAGGTDTQYF
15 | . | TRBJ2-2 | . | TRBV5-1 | TGCGCCAGCAGCTTGACTACAAAGAACACCGGGGAGCTGTTTTTT | CASSLTTKNTGELFF
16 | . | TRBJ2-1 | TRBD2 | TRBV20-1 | TGCAGTGCTCCCAATGGCGGCGGGAGCTCCTACAATGAGCAGTTCTTC | CSAPNGGGSSYNEQFF
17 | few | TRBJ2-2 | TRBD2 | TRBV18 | TGTGCCAGCTCACCACTTCCCAGCGGGAAGGTCGACGGGGAGCTGTTTTTT | CASSPLPSGKVDGELFF
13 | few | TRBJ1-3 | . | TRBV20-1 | TGCAGTGCTAGTAGGGAGACTGGAAACACCATATATTTT | CSASRETGNTIYF
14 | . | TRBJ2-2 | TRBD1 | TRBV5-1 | TGCGCCAGCAGCCCCGGGACAGGGTCCGGGGAGCTGTTTTTT | CASSPGTGSGELFF
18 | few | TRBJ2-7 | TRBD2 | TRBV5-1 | TGCGCCAGCAGCGCCACTAGCGGGACGGGTCCGTCGGCTAGCGAGCAGTACTTC | CASSATSGTGPSASEQYF
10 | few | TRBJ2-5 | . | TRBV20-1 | TGCAGTGCCGTAAAAGAGACCCAGTACTTC | CSAVKETQYF
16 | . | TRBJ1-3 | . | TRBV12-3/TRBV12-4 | TGTGCCAGCAGTCCCCAGTCAGGGAAATCCGGAAACACCATATATTTT | CASSPQSGKSGNTIYF
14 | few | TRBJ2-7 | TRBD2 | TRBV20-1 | TGCAGTGCTAAGACTAGCGGGAGTTCGGGGGAGCAGTACTTC | CSAKTSGSSGEQYF
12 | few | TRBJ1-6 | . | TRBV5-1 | TGCGCCAGCAGCTTGGGATCACCACCCCTCCACTTT | CASSLGSPPLHF
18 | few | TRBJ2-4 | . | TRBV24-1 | TGTGCCACCAGTGCCGGACAAGGCCCATTTCTAGCCAAAAACATTCAGTACTTC | CATSAGQGPFLAKNIQYF
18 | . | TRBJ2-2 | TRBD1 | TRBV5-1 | TGCGCCAGCAGCTTGACGGCTCGTGGGACAGGGAACACCGGGGAGCTGTTTTTT | CASSLTARGTGNTGELFF
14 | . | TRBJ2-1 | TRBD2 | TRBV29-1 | TGCAGCGACGGGGTTCGGGGGGCCTACAATGAGCAGTTCTTC | CSDGVRGAYNEQFF
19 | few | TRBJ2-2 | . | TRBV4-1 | TGCGCCAGCAGCCAAGATGTGTGGGGGGCGGGGGCGAACACCGGGGAGCTGTTTTTT | CASSQDVWGAGANTGELFF
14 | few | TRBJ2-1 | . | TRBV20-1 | TGCAGCCATAGCGCTCTAGCCTCCTACAATGAGCAGTTCTTC | CSHSALASYNEQFF
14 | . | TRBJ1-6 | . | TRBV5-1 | TGCGCCAGCAGCTTGGATGGGGTTGATTCACCCCTCCACTTT | CASSLDGVDSPLHF
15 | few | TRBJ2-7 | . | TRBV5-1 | TGCGCCAGCAGCAGACTAGGGCAGAGTACCTACGAGCAGTACTTC | CASSRLGQSTYEQYF
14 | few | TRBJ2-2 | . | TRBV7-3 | TGTGCCAGCAGCCCCACGAACCAGGACGGGGAGCTGTTTTTT | CASSPTNQDGELFF
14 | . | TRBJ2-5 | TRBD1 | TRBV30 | TGTGCCTGGAGTGCCGGGACAGGGGGAGAGACCCAGTACTTC | CAWSAGTGGETQYF
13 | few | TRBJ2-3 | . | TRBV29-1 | TGCAGCGTTCGTAAGGAGGTCACAGATACGCAGTATTTT | CSVRKEVTDTQYF
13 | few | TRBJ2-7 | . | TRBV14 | TGTGCCAGCAGCCAAGATGGCAGACGCGAGCAGTACTTC | CASSQDGRREQYF
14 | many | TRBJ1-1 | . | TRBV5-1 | TGCGCCAGCAGCTTGCCAGGGGCCAACACTGAAGCTTTCTTT | CASSLPGANTEAFF
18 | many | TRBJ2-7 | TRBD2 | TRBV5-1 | TGCGCCAGCAGCTTGGCCGCGACTAGCGGGACTTTTTCCTACGAGCAGTACTTC | CASSLAATSGTFSYEQYF
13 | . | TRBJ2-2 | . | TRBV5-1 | TGCGCCAGCAGACAGGGATTCACCGGGGAGCTGTTTTTT | CASRQGFTGELFF
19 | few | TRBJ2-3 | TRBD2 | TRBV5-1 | TGCGCCAGCAGCCCTGGGGGGGCTAGCGGGAACACTCGGGCAGATACGCAGTATTTT | CASSPGGASGNTRADTQYF
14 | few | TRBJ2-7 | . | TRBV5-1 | TGCGCCAGCAGCTTGAGAGCGAGAACGCTAGAGCAGTACTTC | CASSLRARTLEQYF
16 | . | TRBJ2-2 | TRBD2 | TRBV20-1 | TGCAGTGCTAGAGCCCTATCTAGCGGGAGTCCCGGGGAGCTGTTTTTT | CSARALSSGSPGELFF
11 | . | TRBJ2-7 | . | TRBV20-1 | TGCAGTGCTAGGGGACAAGCCGAGCAGTACTTC | CSARGQAEQYF
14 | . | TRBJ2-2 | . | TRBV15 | TGTGCCACCAAAGAGGGCCCGAACACCGGGGAGCTGTTTTTT | CATKEGPNTGELFF
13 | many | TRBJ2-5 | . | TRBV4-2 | TGTGCCAGCAGCCAAGATACTCGAGAGACCCAGTACTTC | CASSQDTRETQYF
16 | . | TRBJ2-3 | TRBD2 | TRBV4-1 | TGCGCCAGCAGCCAAGAACGCCTAGCGGGAGGGGATACGCAGTATTTT | CASSQERLAGGDTQYF
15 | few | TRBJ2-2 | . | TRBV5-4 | TGTGCCAGCAGCCCGACGGCCTCGAACACCGGGGAGCTGTTTTTT | CASSPTASNTGELFF
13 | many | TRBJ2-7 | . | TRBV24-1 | TGTGCCACCAGCCCGGGCGCCTCCTACGAGCAGTACTTC | CATSPGASYEQYF
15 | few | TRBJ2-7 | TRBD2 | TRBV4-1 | TGCGCCAGCAGCCAACGGACTAGCGGCTCCTACGAGCAGTACTTC | CASSQRTSGSYEQYF
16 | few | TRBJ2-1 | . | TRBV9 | TGTGCCAGCAGCGTACGGCTCGGCGGATACTACAATGAGCAGTTCTTC | CASSVRLGGYYNEQFF